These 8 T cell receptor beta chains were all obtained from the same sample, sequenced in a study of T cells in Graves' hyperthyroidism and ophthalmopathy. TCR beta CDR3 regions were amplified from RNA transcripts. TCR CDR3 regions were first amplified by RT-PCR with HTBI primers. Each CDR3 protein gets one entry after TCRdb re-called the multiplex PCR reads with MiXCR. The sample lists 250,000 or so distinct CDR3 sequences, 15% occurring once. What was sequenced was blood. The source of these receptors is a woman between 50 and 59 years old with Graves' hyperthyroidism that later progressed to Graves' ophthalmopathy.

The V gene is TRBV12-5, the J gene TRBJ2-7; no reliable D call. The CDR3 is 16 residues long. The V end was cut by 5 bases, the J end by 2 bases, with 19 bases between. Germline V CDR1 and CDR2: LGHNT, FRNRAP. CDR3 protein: CASGLPSTNPPYEQYF. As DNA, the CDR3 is TGTGCTAGTGGTCTGCCCTCGACCAACCCTCCCTACGAGCAGTACTTC.

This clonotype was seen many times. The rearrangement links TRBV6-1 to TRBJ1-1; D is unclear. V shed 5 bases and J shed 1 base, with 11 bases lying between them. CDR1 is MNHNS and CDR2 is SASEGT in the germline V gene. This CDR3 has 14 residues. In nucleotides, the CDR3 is TGTGCCAGCAGTCCCCGTGGTGAGAACACTGAAGCTTTCTTT. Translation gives CASSPRGENTEAFF.

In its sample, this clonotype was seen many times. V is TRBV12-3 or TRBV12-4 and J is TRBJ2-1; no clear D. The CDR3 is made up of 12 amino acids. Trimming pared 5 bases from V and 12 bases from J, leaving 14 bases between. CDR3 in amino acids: CASSPGPRGQFF. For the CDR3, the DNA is TGTGCCAGCAGTCCGGGTCCTCGAGGGCAGTTCTTC.

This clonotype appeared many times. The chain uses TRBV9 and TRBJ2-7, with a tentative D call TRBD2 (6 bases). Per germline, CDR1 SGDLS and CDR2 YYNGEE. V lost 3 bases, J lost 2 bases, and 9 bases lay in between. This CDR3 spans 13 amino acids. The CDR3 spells CASSDGLTYEQYF. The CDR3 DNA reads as TGTGCCAGCAGCGACGGACTAACCTACGAGCAGTACTTC.

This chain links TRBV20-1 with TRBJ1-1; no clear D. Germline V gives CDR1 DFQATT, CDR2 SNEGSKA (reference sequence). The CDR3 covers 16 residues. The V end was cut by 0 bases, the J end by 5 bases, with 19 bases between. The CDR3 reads CSARDRETVCRTEAFF. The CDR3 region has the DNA TGCAGTGCTAGAGACCGGGAAACAGTTTGTCGGACTGAAGCTTTCTTT.

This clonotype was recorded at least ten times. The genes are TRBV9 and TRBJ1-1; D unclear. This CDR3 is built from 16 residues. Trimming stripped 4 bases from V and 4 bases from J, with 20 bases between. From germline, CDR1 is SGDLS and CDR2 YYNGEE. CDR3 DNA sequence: TGTGCCAGCAGCTCCCCCGGGGTGAGTCGTGGCACTGAAGCTTTCTTT. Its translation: CASSSPGVSRGTEAFF.

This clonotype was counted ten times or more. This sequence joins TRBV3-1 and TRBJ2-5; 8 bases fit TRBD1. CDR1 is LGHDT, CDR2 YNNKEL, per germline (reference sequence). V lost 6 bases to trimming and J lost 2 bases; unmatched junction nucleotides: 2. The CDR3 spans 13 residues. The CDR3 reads CASSRTGQETQYF. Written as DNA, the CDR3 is TGTGCCAGCAGTCGGACAGGGCAAGAGACCCAGTACTTC.

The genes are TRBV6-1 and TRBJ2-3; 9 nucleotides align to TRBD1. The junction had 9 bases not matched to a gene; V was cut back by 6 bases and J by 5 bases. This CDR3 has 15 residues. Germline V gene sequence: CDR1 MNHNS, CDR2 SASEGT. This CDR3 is CASRRQGVQVDTQYF. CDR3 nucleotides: TGTGCCAGCAGGCGACAGGGGGTACAGGTAGATACGCAGTATTTT.